The next 31 T cell receptor beta chains were all read from a single sample in a study of control samples from healthy donors and cancer patients. Using immunoSEQ multiplex PCR, the repertoire was profiled, and TCRdb retains in-frame clones only, with some absent. The repertoire has approximately 120,000 clones, about nine tenths of them found once; the top ten carry 4.4%. The sequenced sample consisted of blood. The source is a human donor in good health. The donor label of this sample is uncertain.

The chain links TRBV7-9 to TRBJ1-1; D is unclear. The CDR3 is 14 amino acids. V was cut by 6 bases and J by 4 bases, with 15 bases left in between. The V gene's germline CDR1 is SEHNR and CDR2 FQNEAQ (reference sequence). CDR3 in DNA: TGTGCCAGCAGTCCTGACCCGATGAGCACTGAAGCTTTCTTT. Protein: CASSPDPMSTEAFF. Drawing the rest from reference TRBV7-9 and TRBJ1-1, the complete variable domain is DTGVSQNPRHKITKRGQNVTFRCDPISEHNRLYWYRQTLGQGPEFLTYFQNEAQLEKSRLLSDRFSAERPKGSFSTLEIQRTEQGDSAMYLCASSPDPMSTEAFFGQGTRLTVV.

As concerns this clone: The germline gene is not matched at one end of the junction; a read error may be the cause. This chain uses TRBV5-1 with TRBJ1-4, with D unclear. Germline V lookup: CDR1 SGHRS, CDR2 YFSETQ. The CDR3 is 15 amino acids. The DNA for the CDR3 is TGCGCCAGCAGCTTGGCGTCAGCCGGTAATGAAAAACTGCTTTTT. Amino acid sequence: CASSLASAGNEKLLF.

J is TRBJ1-6 and V is TRBV11-2, with 7 bases identical to TRBD1. Germline trimming cut 7 bases from V and 13 bases from J; bases unmatched to any gene: 10. The CDR3 loop spans 13 amino acids. Germline lookup yields CDR1 SGHAT and CDR2 FQNNGV. DNA of the CDR3: TGTGCCAGCACTCTCGCAGGGGGATCGCCCCTCCACTTT. Translating it yields CASTLAGGSPLHF. The entire variable domain, with the rest obtained from reference TRBV11-2 and TRBJ1-6, is as follows: EAGVAQSPRYKIIEKRQSVAFWCNPISGHATLYWYQQILGQGPKLLIQFQNNGVVDDSQLPKDRFSAERLKGVDSTLKIQPAKLEDSAVYLCASTLAGGSPLHFGNGTRLTVT.

The chain employs TRBV7-2 and TRBJ1-5, with D possibly matching TRBD1 (5 bases). The V end lost 5 bases, the J end lost 3 bases, and 11 bases lay between the germline ends. CDR1 is SGHTA, CDR2 FQGNSA, per germline. The CDR3 contains 14 residues. This CDR3 is CASSRSGHNQPQHF. As DNA, the CDR3 is TGTGCCAGCAGCAGGTCAGGGCACAATCAGCCCCAGCATTTT. The full variable domain, with the rest looked up from reference TRBV7-2 and TRBJ1-5, is GAGVSQSPSNKVTEKGKDVELRCDPISGHTALYWYRQSLGQGLEFLIYFQGNSAPDKSGLPSDRFSAERTGGSVSTLTIQRTQQEDSAVYLCASSRSGHNQPQHFGDGTRLSIL.

The chain carries TRBV7-9 and TRBJ1-2; 8 bases agree with TRBD1. Germline CDR1 reads SEHNR; CDR2 reads FQNEAQ (reference sequence). Trimming took 4 bases from V and 0 from J; bases not matched to a gene: 13. The CDR3 length is 18 residues. The CDR3 sequence: CASSSHPGQGRANYGYTF. The CDR3 region has the DNA TGTGCCAGCAGCTCCCACCCTGGACAGGGTCGTGCTAACTATGGCTACACCTTC.

The rearrangement joins TRBV14 to TRBJ2-1; D ambiguous. With 1 base removed from V and 3 bases from J, the gap between germline ends came to 16 bases. The germline V gene encodes CDR1 SGHDN and CDR2 FVKESK. The CDR3 spans 17 residues. CDR3 protein: CASSQALKETYYNEQFF. CDR3 nucleotides: TGTGCCAGCAGCCAAGCGTTGAAAGAGACATACTACAATGAGCAGTTCTTC.

The chain recombines TRBV18 with TRBJ2-7, with no clear D. Germline assignment: CDR1 KGHSH and CDR2 LQKENI. The CDR3 extends over 16 amino acids. Trimming shortened V by 5 bases and J by 2 bases, and 19 bases separated the two germline ends. The CDR3 here is CASSTLPGPGTYEQYF. CDR3 DNA sequence: TGTGCCAGCTCAACCCTACCGGGCCCCGGAACCTACGAGCAGTACTTC.

This chain links TRBV3-1 (or the pseudogene TRBV3-2) with TRBJ1-1; D gene ambiguous. The CDR3 is made up of 13 amino acids. Trimming left V 0 bases short and J 6 bases short, with 8 bases between. CDR1 LGHDT and CDR2 YNNKEL come from the germline V gene (reference sequence). This CDR3 reads CASSQDLQSEAFF. The CDR3 DNA reads as TGTGCCAGCAGCCAAGATCTACAGTCTGAAGCTTTCTTT.

The genes are TRBV14 and TRBJ1-4; 8 positions match TRBD1. The V and J ends lost 2 bases and 3 bases, in that order; junction bases with no gene match: 5. CDR3 length: 16 amino acids. Germline loops: CDR1 SGHDN, CDR2 FVKESK. The CDR3 region is CASSQSSGQANEKLFF. The DNA of the CDR3 is TGTGCCAGCAGCCAATCCTCGGGACAGGCTAATGAAAAACTGTTTTTT.

The CDR3, as DNA: TGCAGCGCCTCAGGGGACCAGATGCCCCAGCATTTT. It specifies CSASGDQMPQHF. This chain connects TRBV29-1 to TRBJ1-5; possible D gene TRBD1, 6 bases. V was clipped by 7 bases and J by 9 bases, with 16 bases between them. The CDR3 has 12 residues. Germline V gene sequence: CDR1 SQVTM, CDR2 ANQGSEA.

The V call is TRBV12-3 or TRBV12-4, the J call TRBJ1-2; D remains unclear. Trimming removed 2 bases from V and 6 bases from J, with 7 bases in between. The length of the CDR3 is 12 residues. The CDR3 loop is CASSLRGDGYTF. The CDR3 region has the DNA TGTGCCAGCAGTTTAAGAGGTGATGGCTACACCTTC.

J is TRBJ2-7 and V is TRBV18, with TRBD1 identical over 8 bases. CDR3 length equals 14 residues. The trim removed 8 bases at V and 6 bases at J, leaving 12 bases unmatched. CDR1 and CDR2 from the germline V gene are KGHSH and LQKENI. The CDR3 sequence: CASSQGQGVSEQYF. In DNA, the CDR3 is TGTGCCAGCAGTCAAGGACAGGGTGTATCCGAGCAGTACTTC.

The chain joins TRBV28 to TRBJ2-2, with 11 bases lining up with TRBD1. Unmatched junction bases numbered 9, after V lost 10 bases and J lost 5 bases. Germline V lookup: CDR1 MDHEN, CDR2 SYDVKM. CDR3 length equals 15 residues. The CDR3 DNA sequence: TGTGCCACCACCCGGGACAGGGGGTTAACCGGGGAGCTGTTTTTT. Encoded protein: CATTRDRGLTGELFF. The complete variable domain, with remaining parts taken from reference TRBV28 and TRBJ2-2, reads DVKVTQSSRYLVKRTGEKVFLECVQDMDHENMFWYRQDPGLGLRLIYFSYDVKMKEKGDIPEGYSVSREKKERFSLILESASTNQTSMYLCATTRDRGLTGELFFGEGSRLTVL.

V and J are TRBV24-1 and TRBJ2-3, with D perhaps TRBD1 or TRBD2 (5 bases each). This CDR3 is built from 17 residues. Trimming took off 1 base at V and 2 bases at J, with 15 bases between the two ends. Germline V gene sequence: CDR1 KGHDR, CDR2 SFDVKD. The CDR3 coding sequence is TGTGCCACCAGTGATTTAATCCCAGGGACCTACACAGATACGCAGTATTTT. Its protein product is CATSDLIPGTYTDTQYF.

This chain joins TRBV28 and TRBJ2-1; no firm D call. Per the germline V gene, CDR1 is MDHEN and CDR2 is SYDVKM. This CDR3 is 17 amino acids long. The germline V and J ends were trimmed by 7 bases and 0 bases, with 19 bases remaining between them. The CDR3 region is CASNDDPGPSSYNEQFF. CDR3 DNA sequence: TGTGCCAGCAACGATGATCCGGGTCCTAGCTCCTACAATGAGCAGTTCTTC.

This clone came up once. This chain joins TRBV21-1 and TRBJ1-3. TRBV21-1 is a pseudogene segment. The CDR3 totals 13 residues. The CDR3 DNA reads as TGTGCCAGCTCGAGGGGGGCTGGAAACACCATATATTTT. Translating it yields CASSRGAGNTIYF.

This chain links TRBV5-6 with TRBJ1-1; D call uncertain. V lost 5 bases, J lost 0 bases, and 8 bases lay in between. The V gene's germline CDR1 is SGHDT and CDR2 YYEEEE. The length of the CDR3 is 13 residues. The CDR3 coding sequence is TGTGCCAGCAGGGGGATCATGAACACTGAAGCTTTCTTT. The encoded protein is CASRGIMNTEAFF.

The chain carries TRBV11-2 and TRBJ2-7; D gene uncertain. The germline V and J ends were trimmed by 3 bases and 3 bases, with 9 bases remaining between them. The germline V gene has CDR1 SGHAT and CDR2 FQNNGV. This CDR3 spans 13 amino acids. The CDR3 sequence is CASSFSGDYEQYF. The CDR3 DNA reads TGTGCCAGCAGCTTCTCTGGGGACTACGAGCAGTACTTC.

About this clone: This same CDR3 is encoded by further DNA sequences in the sample. The chain couples TRBV5-1 to TRBJ2-3, with D unresolved. The CDR3 sequence is 11 residues long. V lost 1 base and J lost 6, with 3 bases in between. Germline V gene data show CDR1 as SGHRS and CDR2 as YFSETQ. As DNA, the CDR3 is TGCGCCAGCAGCTTGACCGATACGCAGTATTTT. This gives the protein CASSLTDTQYF.

This sequence joins TRBV19 and TRBJ1-5; 10 bases fit TRBD1. V trimming: 10 bases; J trimming: 4 bases; junction bases outside the gene matches: 13. CDR3 length: 16 amino acids. Germline values: CDR1 LNHDA, CDR2 SQIVND (reference sequence). The CDR3 region is CATSETGTGVNQPQHF. CDR3 DNA: TGTGCCACCTCTGAGACCGGGACAGGGGTTAATCAGCCCCAGCATTTT.

The chain recombines TRBV23-1 with TRBJ2-1; D is possibly TRBD1 (5 bases). TRBV23-1 is filed as an ORF, its function uncertain. The CDR3 length is 14 residues. V lost 6 bases to trimming and J lost 2 bases, with 11 bases between them. The CDR3 loop reads CASRGSGTYNEQFF. The CDR3 DNA follows: TGCGCCAGCAGGGGTTCAGGGACCTACAATGAGCAGTTCTTC.

The chain is built from TRBV6-6 and TRBJ1-1; D is ambiguous. The CDR3 covers 14 residues. Germline assignment: CDR1 MNHNY and CDR2 SVGAGI (reference sequence). V lost 0 bases to trimming and J lost 5 bases, with 10 bases between them. The CDR3 loop is CASSYSKDQTEAFF. The CDR3 DNA follows: TGTGCCAGCAGTTACTCCAAGGATCAGACTGAAGCTTTCTTT.

This sequence joins TRBV19 and TRBJ2-5, with D maybe TRBD1 (6 bases). CDR3 length: 13 amino acids. The germline CDR1 and CDR2 sequences are LNHDA and SQIVND (reference sequence). V dropped 5 bases and J dropped 7 bases, with 14 bases sitting between them. The CDR3 is CASSPGDHGTQYF. CDR3 bases: TGTGCCAGTAGTCCAGGGGATCATGGGACCCAGTACTTC.

The rearrangement joins TRBV10-1 to TRBJ2-1; 11 nucleotides align to TRBD2. Germline values: CDR1 WNHNN, CDR2 SYGVQD (reference sequence). The ends lost 5 bases at V and 8 bases at J; junction bases unmatched: 8. The CDR3 has 15 residues. CDR3 sequence: CASSSGLAGIYEQFF. CDR3 DNA sequence: TGCGCCAGCAGTTCAGGACTAGCGGGTATCTATGAGCAGTTCTTC.

The genes are TRBV27 and TRBJ1-4, with D possibly TRBD1 on 6 matching bases. V shed 4 bases and J shed 8 bases, with 11 bases lying between them. The germline CDR1 and CDR2 sequences are MNHEY and SMNVEV (reference sequence). The CDR3 covers 13 residues. This CDR3 is CASSWGGGEKLFF. CDR3 DNA sequence: TGTGCCAGCAGTTGGGGAGGGGGAGAAAAACTGTTTTTT.

The genes are TRBV30 and TRBJ1-6, with 9 bases that match TRBD1. The junction had 4 bases not matched to a gene; V was cut back by 2 bases and J by 8 bases. From germline, CDR1 is GTSNPN and CDR2 SVGIG (reference sequence). There are 14 residues in the CDR3. The CDR3 sequence is CAWSWWTGDSPLHF. The CDR3 region has the DNA TGTGCCTGGAGTTGGTGGACAGGGGATTCACCCCTCCACTTT.

The chain carries TRBV27 and TRBJ1-6; unclear D gene. The CDR3 is 13 amino acids. Looked up from germline, CDR1 is MNHEY and CDR2 is SMNVEV (reference sequence). V was pared by 2 bases and J by 10 bases, with 9 bases between. The CDR3 region has the DNA TGTGCCAGCAGTTTAGGCCGGGCCTCACCCCTCCACTTT. It encodes CASSLGRASPLHF.

This clone was observed a single time. V is TRBV18 and J is TRBJ1-2; no firm D call. Trimming shortened V by 5 bases and J by 6 bases, and 13 bases separated the two germline ends. The CDR3 has 13 amino acids. CDR1 KGHSH and CDR2 LQKENI come from the germline V gene. The CDR3 coding sequence is TGTGCCAGCTCAAACAGTCGATTTGATGGCTACACCTTC. Its translation is CASSNSRFDGYTF.

The chain uses TRBV19 and TRBJ2-2, with D possibly being TRBD2 (6 bases). Germline V gene data show CDR1 as LNHDA and CDR2 as SQIVND (reference sequence). Trimming removed 5 bases at V and 8 bases at J, with 18 bases between. CDR3 length: 15 residues. The chain's CDR3 is CASSPGTGVPGELFF. CDR3 bases: TGTGCCAGTAGTCCTGGGACTGGAGTACCGGGGGAGCTGTTTTTT.

The chain carries TRBV9 and TRBJ1-2; D perhaps matches TRBD1 (6 bases). This CDR3 has 15 residues. Trimming took off 0 bases at V and 6 bases at J, with 15 bases between the two ends. Germline loops: CDR1 SGDLS, CDR2 YYNGEE. The CDR3 protein is CASSVGGRGLDGYTF. The CDR3 region has the DNA TGTGCCAGCAGCGTAGGCGGCAGGGGACTAGATGGCTACACCTTC.

The rearrangement links TRBV3-1 (or the pseudogene TRBV3-2) to TRBJ1-4; the D gene is possibly TRBD1 (5 bases). This CDR3 is built from 19 residues. V was trimmed by 0 bases and J by 9 bases, leaving 26 bases between them. From germline, CDR1 is LGHDT and CDR2 YNNKEL (reference sequence). The CDR3 DNA reads as TGTGCCAGCAGCCAAGATCTTTTCCCTCGCCGGGGAGGGGCCCAAAAACTGTTTTTT. Translating it yields CASSQDLFPRRGGAQKLFF.